These T cell receptor beta chains were read from a single sample in a study of vaccination and CD4 T cells after COVID-19. Their recognized antigens are unknown. One entry per CDR3 protein, called by TCRdb with MiXCR from the PCR reads. The sample has about 20,000 distinct CDR3 sequences, around 50% seen once; the top ten hold 4.5% to 5.5%. Specimen: CD4+ T cells from blood, cultured in vitro. These receptors originate from a human donor who had recovered from COVID-19. Both conserved end residues are part of each CDR3. The D gene is left open where the match is weak. The size field is filled for only some rows; it gives once, few, many or a size class.

J	D	size	V	CDR3	DNA
TRBJ1-5	TRBD1	-	TRBV6-5	CASSYGTGRNQPQHF	TGTGCCAGCAGTTACGGGACAGGGCGAAATCAGCCCCAGCATTTT
TRBJ1-1	TRBD1	-	TRBV28	CASSFPGGGPNTEAFF	TGTGCCAGCAGTTTCCCAGGGGGGGGGCCGAACACTGAAGCTTTCTTT
TRBJ1-2	-	-	TRBV18	CASSPQGTNGYTF	TGTGCCAGCTCGCCCCAGGGCACTAATGGCTACACCTTC
TRBJ2-5	-	-	TRBV24-1	CATSKAGARETQYF	TGTGCCACCAGTAAGGCAGGGGCTCGGGAGACCCAGTACTTC
TRBJ1-1	-	-	TRBV28	CASSPLESGNTEAFF	TGTGCCAGCAGCCCATTGGAATCAGGGAACACTGAAGCTTTCTTT
TRBJ1-2	TRBD1	few	TRBV19	CASSHDRDYGYTF	TGTGCCAGTAGTCACGACAGGGACTATGGCTACACCTTC
TRBJ1-5	-	few	TRBV20-1	CSASIGVSNQPQHF	TGCAGTGCTAGCATCGGGGTGAGCAATCAGCCCCAGCATTTT
TRBJ2-3	-	-	TRBV9	CASSVEGQPTDTQYF	TGTGCCAGCAGCGTAGAGGGACAACCCACAGATACGCAGTATTTT
TRBJ2-1	TRBD2	-	TRBV12-3/TRBV12-4	CASSFLQAGAPNEQFF	TGTGCCAGCAGTTTTCTTCAGGCGGGAGCCCCCAATGAGCAGTTCTTC
TRBJ2-5	-	-	TRBV7-9	CASSFQGGETQYF	TGTGCCAGCAGCTTCCAGGGAGGAGAGACCCAGTACTTC
TRBJ1-1	TRBD1	few	TRBV5-1	CASSLGGLKPTEAFF	TGCGCCAGCAGCTTAGGGGGCCTAAAACCTACTGAAGCTTTCTTT
TRBJ1-1	-	-	TRBV19	CASSSGNTEAFF	TGTGCCAGTAGTAGTGGCAACACTGAAGCTTTCTTT
TRBJ2-6	-	-	TRBV12-1	CASSFGLAATGANVLTF	TGTGCCAGCAGCTTTGGACTAGCCGCAACTGGGGCCAACGTCCTGACTTTC
TRBJ2-5	-	-	TRBV15	CATGYLGFGETQYF	TGTGCCACGGGGTATTTGGGGTTCGGGGAGACCCAGTACTTC
TRBJ2-7	-	-	TRBV7-6	CASVPQGTYEQYF	TGTGCCAGCGTCCCACAGGGTACCTACGAGCAGTACTTC
TRBJ2-3	TRBD2	-	TRBV6-2/TRBV6-3	CASTLAGGPSDTQYF	TGTGCCAGCACCCTAGCGGGAGGGCCCTCAGATACGCAGTATTTT
TRBJ1-4	-	few	TRBV27	CASSIGTKGEKLFF	TGTGCCAGCAGTATCGGGACGAAGGGTGAAAAACTGTTTTTT
TRBJ1-5	-	few	TRBV6-1	CASSDRGNSQPQHF	TGTGCCAGCAGTGATCGCGGAAATAGTCAGCCCCAGCATTTT
TRBJ2-3	TRBD1	-	TRBV6-2/TRBV6-3	CASSTGQGLDTQYF	TGTGCCAGCAGTACGGGACAGGGATTAGATACGCAGTATTTT
TRBJ1-2	TRBD1	few	TRBV2	CASRGDRGGGGYTF	TGTGCCAGCAGGGGGGACAGGGGAGGAGGTGGCTACACCTTC
TRBJ2-2	TRBD1	-	TRBV5-1	CASSNARDRGRWTGELFF	TGCGCCAGCAGCAATGCCCGGGACAGGGGGCGATGGACCGGGGAGCTGTTTTTT
TRBJ2-3	-	-	TRBV20-1	CSARAAGGADTQYF	TGCAGTGCTAGAGCTGCTGGCGGGGCAGATACGCAGTATTTT
TRBJ2-7	-	-	TRBV6-2/TRBV6-3	CASRYTSGTEQYF	TGTGCCAGCAGGTATACCTCAGGGACCGAGCAGTACTTC
TRBJ2-6	-	-	TRBV9	CASSASGLLVSGANVLTF	TGTGCCAGCAGCGCCTCGGGACTGCTGGTGTCTGGGGCCAACGTCCTGACTTTC
TRBJ1-5	-	few	TRBV19	CASSIGGGRHSNQPQHF	TGTGCCAGTAGTATAGGGGGGGGCAGGCATAGCAATCAGCCCCAGCATTTT
TRBJ1-5	-	-	TRBV30	CACDSQGFRDQPQHF	TGTGCCTGCGACTCTCAGGGGTTCAGGGATCAGCCCCAGCATTTT
TRBJ1-4	-	once	TRBV28	CASSFTGEKLFF	TGTGCCAGCAGTTTTACCGGTGAAAAACTGTTTTTT
TRBJ1-5	TRBD1	-	TRBV5-1	CASKTGDRPNQPQHF	TGCGCCAGTAAGACAGGGGATCGCCCCAATCAGCCCCAGCATTTT
TRBJ1-4	TRBD1	-	TRBV12-3/TRBV12-4	CASTTDRGRGEKLFF	TGTGCCAGCACCACAGACAGGGGGCGGGGTGAAAAACTGTTTTTT
TRBJ1-1	TRBD1	few	TRBV19	CASRGQGNTEAFF	TGTGCCAGTAGGGGACAGGGGAACACTGAAGCTTTCTTT
TRBJ2-3	-	-	TRBV20-1	CSASKGGLRTDTQYF	TGCAGTGCTAGCAAAGGGGGGCTACGAACAGATACGCAGTATTTT
TRBJ1-5	TRBD1	-	TRBV6-1	CASSPGTGYVPQHF	TGTGCCAGCAGCCCAGGGACAGGTTATGTGCCCCAGCATTTT
TRBJ1-1	-	few	TRBV11-2	CASSLDPYTEAFF	TGTGCCAGCAGCCTAGATCCTTACACTGAAGCTTTCTTT
TRBJ2-5	TRBD2	medium-sized	TRBV2	CASSSGLAGGPGETQYF	TGTGCCAGCTCCTCGGGACTAGCGGGAGGGCCGGGAGAGACCCAGTACTTC